These 17 T cell receptor beta chains originate from one sample sequenced in a study of T cells in Graves' hyperthyroidism and ophthalmopathy. Template material for amplifying TCR beta CDR3 regions consisted of RNA transcripts. A first-round RT-PCR of the TCR CDR3 used the HTBI primer set. TCRdb recomputed calls from the multiplex PCR reads with MiXCR, one row per CDR3 protein. The sample has about 840,000 distinct CDR3 sequences, more than 30% seen once. Source material: blood. These receptors originate from a man between 18 and 35 years old with Graves' hyperthyroidism.

This clonotype was seen only once. The chain joins TRBV25-1 to TRBJ1-3; 7 bases line up with TRBD1. Germline V lookup: CDR1 MGHDK, CDR2 SYGVNS. The CDR3 length is 16 residues. J was trimmed by 6 bases and V by 6 bases; bases with no gene match: 14. This chain's CDR3 is CASREGGSLGLNTIYF. CDR3 nucleotide sequence: TGTGCCAGCAGGGAAGGGGGCAGCTTGGGACTAAACACCATATATTTT. Variable domain in full (rest from reference TRBV25-1 and TRBJ1-3): EADIYQTPRYLVIGTGKKITLECSQTMGHDKMYWYQQDPGMELHLIHYSYGVNSTEKGDLSSESTVSRIRTEHFPLTLESARPSHTSQYLCASREGGSLGLNTIYFGEGSWLTVV.

This sequence joins TRBV15 and TRBJ2-7; tentatively, D is TRBD1 or TRBD2 (5 bases each). Trimming pared 1 base from V and 1 base from J, leaving 14 bases between. Germline CDR1 LNHNV, CDR2 YYDKDF (reference sequence). The CDR3 extends over 16 amino acids. The CDR3 reads CATSRAGTGPSYEQYF. The CDR3 DNA reads TGTGCCACCAGCAGAGCGGGAACAGGACCTTCCTACGAGCAGTACTTC.

This clonotype was picked up a small number of times. The rearrangement uses TRBV5-6 and TRBJ2-7; 7 bases are a match to TRBD1. J was trimmed by 2 bases and V by 4 bases; bases with no gene match: 6. Germline CDR1 is SGHDT and CDR2 is YYEEEE. This CDR3 contains 14 residues. The CDR3 sequence is CASSHTGVAYEQYF. The CDR3 DNA reads TGTGCCAGCAGCCACACAGGGGTGGCCTACGAGCAGTACTTC. The whole variable domain, remainder taken from reference TRBV5-6 and TRBJ2-7, is DAGVTQSPTHLIKTRGQQVTLRCSPKSGHDTVSWYQQALGQGPQFIFQYYEEEERQRGNFPDRFSGHQFPNYSSELNVNALLLGDSALYLCASSHTGVAYEQYFGPGTRLTVT.

As for this clonotype: At one end, the junction sequence differs from germline, possibly due to a read error. The chain links TRBV7-7 to TRBJ2-5; D possibly corresponds to TRBD2 (5 bases). The CDR3 has 15 amino acids. The V gene's germline CDR1 is SSHAT and CDR2 FNYEAQ (reference sequence). DNA for the CDR3: TGTGCTAGCAGCTTAGGCGAGGGTCGAGGAGAGACCCAGTACTTC. Translated, it gives CASSLGEGRGETQYF.

This clonotype occurred once. V and J are TRBV10-3 and TRBJ1-5; the D gene is possibly TRBD1 (5 bases). CDR3 size: 13 residues. The germline V gene has CDR1 ENHRY and CDR2 SYGVKD. V was cut by 10 bases and J by 0 bases, with 10 bases left in between. Here the CDR3 reads CATGIFSNQPQHF. The CDR3 coding sequence is TGTGCCACAGGGATCTTTAGCAATCAGCCCCAGCATTTT.

About this clonotype: This is likely a read error, given that the CDR3 carries no conserved phenylalanine or tryptophan at its end. The chain employs TRBV7-9 and TRBJ2-7; 9 bases match TRBD2. There are 15 residues in the CDR3. Germline V lookup: CDR1 SEHNR, CDR2 FQNEAQ (reference sequence). V lost 6 bases and J lost 4; bases outside the gene matches: 10. This CDR3 is CASRDVAGATYEQYL. Written as DNA, the CDR3 is TGTGCCAGCAGAGACGTAGCGGGAGCAACTTACGAGCAGTACCTC.

V gene TRBV9 combines with J gene TRBJ1-2, with no clear D. The CDR3 runs 11 residues. From germline, CDR1 is SGDLS and CDR2 YYNGEE. The V and J ends lost 2 bases and 12 bases respectively, with 11 bases between them. The CDR3 protein is CASSVDGGNTF. CDR3 in DNA: TGTGCCAGCAGCGTGGACGGTGGAAACACCTTC.

The rearrangement links TRBV7-9 to TRBJ1-2; tentatively, D is TRBD1 (6 bases). The germline CDR1 and CDR2 sequences are SEHNR and FQNEAQ (reference sequence). V lost 7 bases, J lost 6 bases, and 12 bases lay in between. This CDR3 comprises 12 residues. CDR3 nucleotide sequence: TGTGCCAGCACCACACAGGGTCATGGCTACACCTTC. Its protein is CASTTQGHGYTF.

This chain links TRBV29-1 with TRBJ2-6; TRBD1 aligns across 7 bases. Germline trimming cut 7 bases from V and 4 bases from J; bases unmatched to any gene: 1. Germline CDR1 SQVTM, CDR2 ANQGSEA. The CDR3 extends over 12 amino acids. The CDR3, as DNA: TGCAGCGGGGGACAGGGGGCCAACGTCCTGACTTTC. This encodes CSGGQGANVLTF. The full variable domain, rest sourced from reference TRBV29-1 and TRBJ2-6, is SAVISQKPSRDICQRGTSLTIQCQVDSQVTMMFWYRQQPGQSLTLIATANQGSEATYESGFVIDKFPISRPNLTFSTLTVSNMSPEDSSIYLCSGGQGANVLTFGAGSRLTVL.

This rearrangement joins TRBV12-3 or TRBV12-4 to TRBJ1-4, with 7 bases that match TRBD1. Trimming cost V 5 bases and J 11 bases; bases outside gene matches: 11. CDR3 length: 14 residues. CDR3 sequence (DNA): TGTGCCAGCAGTCCCCTCGGGACAGTGGTGAAACTGTTTTTT. The encoded protein is CASSPLGTVVKLFF.

This clonotype has a handful of counts. The rearrangement joins TRBV7-6 to TRBJ2-5; the D gene is possibly TRBD2 (6 bases). V dropped 3 bases and J dropped 2 bases, with 13 bases sitting between them. Germline V gives CDR1 SGHVS, CDR2 FNYEAQ. The CDR3 is 15 amino acids. Here the CDR3 DNA reads TGTGCCAGCAGCTTGCAAAGCGGGCGTCAAGAGACCCAGTACTTC. This sequence encodes CASSLQSGRQETQYF.

This clonotype was seen more than once but under ten times. The J gene is TRBJ2-7, the V gene TRBV5-4; 10 bases align to TRBD1. This CDR3 contains 15 residues. Germline V lookup: CDR1 SGHNT, CDR2 YYREEE (reference sequence). Trimming at V came to 3 bases and at J to 5 bases, leaving 8 bases not matched to a gene. CDR3: CASSSTDRGANEQYF. The CDR3 DNA sequence: TGTGCCAGCAGCTCAACGGACAGGGGGGCCAACGAGCAGTACTTC.

This clonotype was detected a few times. Germline is not matched at one junction end, which may reflect a read error. V is TRBV2 and J is TRBJ1-4; D is unresolved. This CDR3 comprises 13 residues. Germline assignment: CDR1 SNHLY and CDR2 FYNNEI. CDR3 nucleotide sequence: TGTGCCGGCAGTGCCTACGGGGTTGAAAAACTGTTTTTT. It yields the protein CAGSAYGVEKLFF.

This clonotype turned up a few times. The chain is built from TRBV10-3 and TRBJ2-3; D ambiguous. Germline values: CDR1 ENHRY, CDR2 SYGVKD. Trimming removed 4 bases from V and 0 bases from J, with 11 bases in between. This CDR3 comprises 15 residues. The CDR3 loop is CAISARGPSTDTQYF. In DNA form, the CDR3 reads TGTGCCATCAGTGCCCGAGGCCCTAGCACAGATACGCAGTATTTT.

The table lists this clonotype with a count of one. This chain connects TRBV7-9 to TRBJ2-7, with a tentative D call TRBD2 (6 bases). Trimming cost V 6 bases and J 2 bases, with 14 bases left between them. Germline CDR1 is SEHNR and CDR2 is FQNEAQ (reference sequence). The CDR3 is 14 residues long. The CDR3 region has the DNA TGTGCCAGCAGTCCAAACGGGGAGGCCTACGAGCAGTACTTC. Its translation is CASSPNGEAYEQYF.

The CDR3: CASSQGGGGSEQYF. The CDR3 DNA reads TGCGCCAGCAGCCAAGGGGGAGGGGGATCCGAGCAGTACTTC. This chain joins TRBV4-1 and TRBJ2-7; possible D gene TRBD2, 7 bases. This CDR3 region has 14 residues. Germline CDR1 is MGHRA and CDR2 is YSYEKL. V was pared by 1 base and J by 6 bases, with 13 bases between.

The rearrangement links TRBV9 to TRBJ2-3; either TRBD1 or TRBD2 may fit D (5 bases each). This CDR3 has 16 residues. Germline V lookup: CDR1 SGDLS, CDR2 YYNGEE. The V end lost 4 bases, the J end lost 3 bases, and 18 bases lay between the germline ends. The CDR3 is CASSPRGTDVTDTQYF. CDR3 sequence (DNA): TGTGCCAGCAGCCCCAGAGGGACGGACGTTACAGATACGCAGTATTTT.